This T cell receptor beta chain was sequenced during a study of OX40 agonist ivuxolimab in advanced cancers. On the study more broadly: Previous treatment with anti-PD-1, anti-PD-L1 or anti-CTLA-4 therapy was allowed; under 50% had received some. The study's findings and limits: The antigens recognized by the expanded peripheral T cells, that is their antigen specificity, were not determined. Clonal expansion from baseline to week 6 occurred in both CD4+ and CD8+ T cells.

Trimming removed 2 bases at V and 0 bases at J, with 9 bases between. Germline assignment: CDR1 MGHRA and CDR2 YSYEKL. The CDR3 sequence is 15 residues long. Some clones are missing from TCRdb's copy, which holds only in-frame ones; the method was immunoSEQ multiplex PCR. The repertoire holds under 85,000 clones, with 80% to 90% as singletons. This clone has just one count. Its antigen remains unknown. This receptor was obtained from an adult with an advanced solid tumor such as melanoma, head and neck, liver or kidney cancer. This specimen was CD4+ or CD8+ T cells sorted from blood, taken in a trial of the OX40 agonist ivuxolimab. The chain combines TRBV4-1 with TRBJ2-3; no firm D call. CDR3 sequence reads: CASSQSTMSTDTQYF. The CDR3, as DNA: TGCGCCAGCAGCCAATCGACGATGAGCACAGATACGCAGTATTTT.